This T cell receptor beta chain was recorded in a study of beta chain features in type 1 diabetes. Expressed TCRB transcripts got sequenced, as all isolated RNA was reverse transcribed. Method: immunoSEQ multiplex PCR; TCRdb's copy keeps in-frame clones and lacks some. The sample includes 130,000 to 150,000 clones, roughly 10% of them seen just once. The trim removed 2 bases at V and 5 bases at J, leaving 6 bases unmatched. The CDR3 sequence is 15 residues long. From germline, CDR1 is SGHTA and CDR2 FQGNSA. The genes are TRBV7-2 and TRBJ2-3, with 8 bases that match TRBD2. The material sequenced was naive CD4+ T cells from blood. The clonotype originates from a man in his late teens or twenties in good health. The CDR3 reads CASSLSGGAGDTQYF. DNA of the CDR3: TGTGCCAGCAGCTTATCCGGGGGGGCTGGAGATACGCAGTATTTT.